This TCR beta chain was retrieved from a study of Graves' ophthalmopathy and Graves' hyperthyroidism. Amplifying from RNA transcripts, the study obtained TCR beta CDR3 regions. The first-round RT-PCR employed HTBI primers together with the Qiagen OneStep RT-PCR kit. A multiplex PCR was then performed as the second round. TCRdb re-derived calls from the multiplex PCR reads in MiXCR, one entry per CDR3 protein. Among about 740,000 distinct CDR3 sequences, 40% were seen once, and the ten largest hold about 40%. This clonotype appeared once. The junction does not match germline at one end; this may be a read error. This CDR3 has 13 amino acids. Germline V gene sequence: CDR1 LNHDA, CDR2 SQIVND (reference sequence).

The chain uses TRBV19 and TRBJ1-4; D is possibly TRBD1 (6 bases). Input material: peripheral blood. The receptor was derived from an adult man with Graves' ophthalmopathy. The CDR3 DNA reads TGTACCAGTAGTCCCTGGGGGCGTGAAAAACTGTTTTTT. This translates into CTSSPWGREKLFF.